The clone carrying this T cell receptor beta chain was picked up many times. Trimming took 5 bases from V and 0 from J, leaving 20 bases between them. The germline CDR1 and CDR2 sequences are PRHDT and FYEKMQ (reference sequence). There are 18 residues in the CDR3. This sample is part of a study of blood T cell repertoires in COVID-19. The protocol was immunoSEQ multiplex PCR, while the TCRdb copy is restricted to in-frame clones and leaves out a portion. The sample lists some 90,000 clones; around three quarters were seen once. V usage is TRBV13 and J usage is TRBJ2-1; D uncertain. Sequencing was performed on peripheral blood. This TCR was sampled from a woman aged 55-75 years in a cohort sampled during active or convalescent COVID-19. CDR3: CASSPRLQRSLSYNEQFF. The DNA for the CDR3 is TGTGCCAGCAGCCCCAGACTTCAGCGTTCCCTCTCCTACAATGAGCAGTTCTTC.